One sample yielded the 5 T cell receptor beta chains listed below, sequenced in a study of blood T cell repertoires in COVID-19. Clones were sequenced by immunoSEQ multiplex PCR, and TCRdb holds only the in-frame ones, with some missing. The data hold approximately 200,000 clones, with more than 80% observed a single time. Sequences were obtained from peripheral blood. The origin of the receptors is a woman of 80 years or more with acute or convalescent COVID-19.

This clone occurred a few times. This chain links TRBV28 with TRBJ2-1, with 8 bases lining up with TRBD2. V shed 4 bases, J shed 7 bases, and the junction held 12 bases outside the gene matches. The germline V gene has CDR1 MDHEN and CDR2 SYDVKM. The CDR3 is 16 residues long. CDR3 in DNA: TGTGCCAGCAGTTCTCATCTAGCGGGCAACGGGAATGAGCAGTTCTTC. It specifies CASSSHLAGNGNEQFF.

This chain uses TRBV27 with TRBJ2-3, with D perhaps TRBD2 (5 bases). There are 13 residues in the CDR3. V lost 2 bases and J 6 bases, leaving 9 bases between the germline ends. Germline values: CDR1 MNHEY, CDR2 SMNVEV (reference sequence). CDR3 sequence: CASSLAPGDTQYF. Written as DNA, the CDR3 is TGTGCCAGCAGTTTAGCCCCGGGGGATACGCAGTATTTT.

The chain uses TRBV19 and TRBJ2-7, with TRBD2 identical over 9 bases. The CDR3 totals 18 residues. The V gene's germline CDR1 is LNHDA and CDR2 SQIVND (reference sequence). The J segment lost 2 bases and the V segment lost 3 bases, leaving 14 bases of the junction unmatched. The CDR3 coding sequence is TGTGCCAGTAGTATGAGTCAAGCGGGAGGCTATGAGACCTACGAGCAGTACTTC. It translates to CASSMSQAGGYETYEQYF.

The gene calls are TRBV5-6 and TRBJ2-3; tentative D call: TRBD2 (6 bases). V dropped 4 bases and J dropped 8 bases, with 14 bases sitting between them. In germline, CDR1 is SGHDT, CDR2 YYEEEE. The CDR3 totals 13 residues. The CDR3 loop reads CASSPTAGGTQYF. CDR3 bases: TGTGCCAGCAGCCCGACCGCCGGGGGTACGCAGTATTTT.

The chain joins TRBV5-1 to TRBJ1-3, with 7 bases fitting TRBD1. Germline assignment: CDR1 SGHRS and CDR2 YFSETQ. The CDR3 is made up of 15 amino acids. Trimming removed 0 bases from V and 2 bases from J; junction bases left unmatched: 2. The CDR3 sequence: CASSLGGQTGNTIYF. In nucleotides, the CDR3 is TGCGCCAGCAGCTTGGGGGGACAGACTGGAAACACCATATATTTT.